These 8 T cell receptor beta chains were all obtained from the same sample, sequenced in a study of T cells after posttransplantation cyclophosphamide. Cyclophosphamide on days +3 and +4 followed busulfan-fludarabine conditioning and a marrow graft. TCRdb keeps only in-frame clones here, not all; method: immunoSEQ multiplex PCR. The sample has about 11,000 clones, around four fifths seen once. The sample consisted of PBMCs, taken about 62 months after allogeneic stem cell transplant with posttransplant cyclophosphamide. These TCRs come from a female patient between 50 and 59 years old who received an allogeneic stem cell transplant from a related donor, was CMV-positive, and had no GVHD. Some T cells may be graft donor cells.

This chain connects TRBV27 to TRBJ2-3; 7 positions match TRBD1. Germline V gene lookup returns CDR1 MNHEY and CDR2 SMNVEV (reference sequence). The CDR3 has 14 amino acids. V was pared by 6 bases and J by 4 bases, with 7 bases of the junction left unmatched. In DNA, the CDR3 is TGTGCCAGCAGGTCGACAGGGCGGGCAGATACGCAGTATTTT. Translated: CASRSTGRADTQYF.

CDR3 bases: TGTGCCAGCAGTCCGGGGGTAGGCACTGAAGCTTTCTTT. Its protein product is CASSPGVGTEAFF. This chain uses TRBV9 with TRBJ1-1; tentatively, D is TRBD1 (5 bases). Germline assignment: CDR1 SGDLS and CDR2 YYNGEE. With 5 bases removed from V and 4 bases from J, the gap between germline ends came to 12 bases. The CDR3 is 13 residues long.

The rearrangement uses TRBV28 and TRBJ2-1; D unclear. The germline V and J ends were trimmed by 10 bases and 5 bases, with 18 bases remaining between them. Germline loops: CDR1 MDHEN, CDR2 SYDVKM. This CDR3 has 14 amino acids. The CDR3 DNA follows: TGTGCCAATTCCCAAGGTATCCGGGACAATGAGCAGTTCTTC. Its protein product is CANSQGIRDNEQFF.

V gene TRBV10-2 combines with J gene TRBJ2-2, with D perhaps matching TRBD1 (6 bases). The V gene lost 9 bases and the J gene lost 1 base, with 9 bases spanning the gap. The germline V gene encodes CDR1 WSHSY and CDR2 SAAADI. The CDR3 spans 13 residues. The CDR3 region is CARSTGNTGELFF. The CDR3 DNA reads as TGCGCCAGATCGACAGGGAACACCGGGGAGCTGTTTTTT.

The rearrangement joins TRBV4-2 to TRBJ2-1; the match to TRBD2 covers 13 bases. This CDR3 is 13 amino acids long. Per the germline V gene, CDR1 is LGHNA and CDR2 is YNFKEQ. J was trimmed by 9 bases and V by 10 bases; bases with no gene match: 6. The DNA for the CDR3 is TGTGCCACCCGGACTAGCGGGAGTGGTGAGCAGTTCTTC. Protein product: CATRTSGSGEQFF.

CDR3 DNA: TGTGCCAGCAGCCCTACTAGCGGGGCATCCTACGAGCAGTACTTC. It specifies CASSPTSGASYEQYF. The chain employs TRBV5-6 and TRBJ2-7, with TRBD2 matching 10 bases. Per germline, CDR1 SGHDT and CDR2 YYEEEE. The CDR3 is 15 residues long. V lost 4 bases to trimming and J lost 1 base; unmatched junction nucleotides: 5.

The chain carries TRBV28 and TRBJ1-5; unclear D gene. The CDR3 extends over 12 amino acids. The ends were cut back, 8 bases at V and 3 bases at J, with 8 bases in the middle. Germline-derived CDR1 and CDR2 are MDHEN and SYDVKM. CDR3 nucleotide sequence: TGTGCCAGCTCAGGTTCCAATCAGCCCCAGCATTTT. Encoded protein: CASSGSNQPQHF.

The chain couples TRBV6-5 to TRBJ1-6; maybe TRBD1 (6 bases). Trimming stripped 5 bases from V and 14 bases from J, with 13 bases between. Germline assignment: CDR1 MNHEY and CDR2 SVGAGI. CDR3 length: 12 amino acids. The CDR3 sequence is CASSKSQGSLHF. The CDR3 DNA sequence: TGTGCCAGCAGTAAATCCCAGGGGTCCCTCCACTTT.